The following is a T cell receptor (beta chain) sequence with its context. The antigen is not known. The germline V gene encodes CDR1 MGHDK and CDR2 SYGVNS. The CDR3 is 15 amino acids. V was pared by 1 base and J by 5 bases, with 3 bases of the junction left unmatched. TCRdb reprocessed the 5' RACE reads with MiXCR, giving one entry per CDR3 protein. The sample records about 330,000 distinct CDR3 sequences, less than 10% being singletons. The entry originates in a study of CD8 T cells in ankylosing spondylitis. General study points: Typical of ankylosing spondylitis blood, it appeared, was a TCR beta motif of under 10 highly homologous variants.

Sequencing was done on a sample of blood, either unsorted or a sorted T cell fraction (not recorded which). The chain carries TRBV25-1 and TRBJ2-5, with TRBD1 identical over 11 bases. The TCR sequence derives from a male donor with ankylosing spondylitis. The CDR3 here is CASSESGQGVETQYF. The CDR3 DNA reads TGTGCCAGCAGTGAATCGGGACAGGGGGTCGAGACCCAGTACTTC.